The 5 T cell receptor beta chains below all came from one sample that was sequenced in a study of T cell repertoires in cytomegalovirus infection. TCRdb independently ran MiXCR on the reads; one entry per CDR3 protein. The table lists about 180,000 distinct CDR3 sequences, about 18% of them singletons, with roughly 24% in the top ten. The sample taken for sequencing was CD8+ T cells from PBMCs. The receptor source for this set is a human donor in good health (CMV status not recorded). Some clones in this sample may be carry-over from other donors' samples.

The rearrangement links TRBV28 to TRBJ1-3, with D hard to call. In germline, CDR1 is MDHEN, CDR2 SYDVKM. The CDR3 sequence is 14 residues long. V shed 6 bases and J shed 0 bases, with 9 bases lying between them. This chain's CDR3 is CASRPSRSGNTIYF. CDR3 DNA: TGTGCCAGCAGGCCCTCCCGCTCTGGAAACACCATATATTTT. The full variable domain, its missing parts supplied by reference TRBV28 and TRBJ1-3, is DVKVTQSSRYLVKRTGEKVFLECVQDMDHENMFWYRQDPGLGLRLIYFSYDVKMKEKGDIPEGYSVSREKKERFSLILESASTNQTSMYLCASRPSRSGNTIYFGEGSWLTVV.

This clonotype was detected a few times. This sequence joins TRBV7-9 and TRBJ2-4; TRBD1 or TRBD2 may be the D gene (5 bases each). The V gene's germline CDR1 is SEHNR and CDR2 FQNEAQ (reference sequence). The V end lost 1 base, the J end lost 11 bases, and 6 bases lay between the germline ends. The CDR3 is 11 residues long. The CDR3, as DNA: TGTGCCAGCAGCTTAGGGGGGTTTCAGTACTTC. This encodes CASSLGGFQYF.

The V call is TRBV6-6, the J call TRBJ2-5; 7 bases fit TRBD1. V lost 4 bases to trimming and J lost 4 bases; unmatched junction nucleotides: 9. CDR1 MNHNY and CDR2 SVGAGI come from the germline V gene (reference sequence). This CDR3 contains 15 residues. CDR3 sequence (DNA): TGTGCCAGCAGTTTGAGAGGGGGCGCGGGAGAGACCCAGTACTTC. Protein: CASSLRGGAGETQYF.

This clonotype was counted between two and nine times. This chain joins TRBV2 and TRBJ1-1; D gene ambiguous. Germline assignment: CDR1 SNHLY and CDR2 FYNNEI. There are 11 residues in the CDR3. V was trimmed by 6 bases and J by 6 bases, leaving 8 bases between them. CDR3 bases: TGTGCCAGCAGGGGAGTATCTGAAGCTTTCTTT. Amino acid sequence: CASRGVSEAFF.

This clonotype has more than one count but fewer than ten. This sequence joins TRBV7-9 and TRBJ2-7, with a tentative D call TRBD2 (5 bases). The CDR3 has 13 residues. Germline values: CDR1 SEHNR, CDR2 FQNEAQ (reference sequence). V was pared by 7 bases and J by 2 bases, with 12 bases between. The DNA of the CDR3 is TGTGCCAGCACCGACCTCGGGGCCTACGAGCAGTACTTC. Its protein product is CASTDLGAYEQYF. The full variable domain, its missing parts supplied by reference TRBV7-9 and TRBJ2-7, is DTGVSQNPRHKITKRGQNVTFRCDPISEHNRLYWYRQTLGQGPEFLTYFQNEAQLEKSRLLSDRFSAERPKGSFSTLEIQRTEQGDSAMYLCASTDLGAYEQYFGPGTRLTVT.